The 25 T cell receptor beta chains below come from one sample, sequenced in a study of blood T cell repertoires in COVID-19. The repertoire was sequenced with immunoSEQ multiplex PCR; TCRdb's copy has only in-frame clones and lacks some. The data contain about 200,000 clones, approximately 91% of them singletons. The sample comprised peripheral blood. These receptors were obtained from a young man with active or convalescent COVID-19.

This clone showed up just once. The CDR3 nucleotides read TGTGCCAGCAGCTGGCTAACTAATGAAAAACTGTTTTTT. It yields the protein CASSWLTNEKLFF. V is TRBV5-6 and J is TRBJ1-4; unclear D gene. CDR3 size: 13 residues. Germline V lookup: CDR1 SGHDT, CDR2 YYEEEE. Trimming took off 3 bases at V and 1 base at J, with 4 bases between the two ends.

The chain recombines TRBV6-2 or TRBV6-3 with TRBJ1-1, with D hard to call. Germline V lookup: CDR1 MNHEY, CDR2 SVGEGT. V lost 1 base, J lost 1 base, and 7 bases lay in between. The CDR3 is made up of 14 amino acids. CDR3 sequence (DNA): TGTGCCAGCAGTTACTTCAGGCCGAACACTGAAGCTTTCTTT. Translation: CASSYFRPNTEAFF.

The chain has TRBV5-1 and TRBJ1-1, with 8 bases identical to TRBD1. This CDR3 comprises 15 residues. CDR1 is SGHRS, CDR2 YFSETQ, per germline. V was pared by 4 bases and J by 3 bases, with 8 bases of the junction left unmatched. The CDR3 nucleotides read TGCGCCAGCAGCGTGGGACAGGCGGGGGACACTGAAGCTTTCTTT. This encodes CASSVGQAGDTEAFF.

The chain has TRBV5-1 and TRBJ1-6, with 7 bases fitting TRBD1. Per germline, CDR1 SGHRS and CDR2 YFSETQ. CDR3 length equals 17 residues. J was trimmed by 5 bases and V by 2 bases; bases with no gene match: 10. CDR3: CASSLTGTASNNSPLHF. DNA of the CDR3: TGCGCCAGCAGCTTAACCGGGACAGCTTCTAATAATTCACCCCTCCACTTT.

The V call is TRBV30, the J call TRBJ2-1; 7 bases align to TRBD1. The germline gives CDR1 GTSNPN, CDR2 SVGIG (reference sequence). The CDR3 totals 14 residues. V was clipped by 1 base and J by 3 bases; unmatched bases: 3. DNA of the CDR3: TGTGCCTGGAGTGCAGGGACAGACTACAATGAGCAGTTCTTC. It yields the protein CAWSAGTDYNEQFF.

This clone appeared a few times. V is TRBV5-4 and J is TRBJ1-5; TRBD1 matches 8 bases. V lost 4 bases, J lost 1 base, and 4 bases stayed unmatched. The V gene's germline CDR1 is SGHNT and CDR2 YYREEE (reference sequence). This CDR3 has 15 residues. This chain's CDR3 is CASSPGQGSNQPQHF. CDR3 nucleotide sequence: TGTGCCAGCAGCCCCGGACAGGGAAGCAATCAGCCCCAGCATTTT.

The J gene is TRBJ2-1, the V gene TRBV7-9; possible D gene TRBD2, 5 bases. This CDR3 has 16 residues. Trimming took off 3 bases at V and 4 bases at J, with 16 bases between the two ends. The germline CDR1 and CDR2 sequences are SEHNR and FQNEAQ (reference sequence). CDR3 nucleotides: TGTGCCAGCAGCTTTCTAGGACTTCTTAGATACAATGAGCAGTTCTTC. This gives the protein CASSFLGLLRYNEQFF.

CDR3 region: CASSLGQLNSPLHF. The CDR3 DNA is TGTGCCAGCAGCCTGGGACAGCTTAATTCACCCCTCCACTTT. The chain couples TRBV9 to TRBJ1-6; TRBD1 matches at 7 bases. Trimming cost V 4 bases and J 6 bases; bases outside gene matches: 4. Germline lookup yields CDR1 SGDLS and CDR2 YYNGEE. This CDR3 spans 14 amino acids. The complete variable domain, with remaining parts taken from reference TRBV9 and TRBJ1-6, reads DSGVTQTPKHLITATGQRVTLRCSPRSGDLSVYWYQQSLDQGLQFLIQYYNGEERAKGNILERFSAQQFPDLHSELNLSSLELGDSALYFCASSLGQLNSPLHFGNGTRLTVT.

This chain links TRBV4-1 with TRBJ1-6; maybe TRBD1 (6 bases). Deletions cut 0 bases from V and 10 bases from J, with 22 bases between. Germline CDR1 MGHRA, CDR2 YSYEKL. The CDR3 length is 18 residues. The CDR3 sequence is CASSQDFLRDNVASPLHF. The DNA of the CDR3 is TGCGCCAGCAGCCAAGATTTTTTAAGGGACAACGTAGCATCACCCCTCCACTTT.

The chain couples TRBV6-5 to TRBJ2-3; 8 bases line up with TRBD2. Looked up from germline, CDR1 is MNHEY and CDR2 is SVGAGI. V was pared by 7 bases and J by 4 bases, with 10 bases of the junction left unmatched. The CDR3 consists of 15 residues. The CDR3 is CASTRRSGGPDTQYF. The CDR3 nucleotides are TGTGCCAGCACGCGCCGCTCGGGGGGGCCAGATACGCAGTATTTT.

In its sample, this clone ranks as medium-sized. The chain employs TRBV24-1 and TRBJ1-5; 10 positions match TRBD1. The germline V gene encodes CDR1 KGHDR and CDR2 SFDVKD. This CDR3 spans 17 amino acids. Unmatched junction bases numbered 8, after V lost 4 bases and J lost 3 bases. CDR3 amino acids: CATSEETGGLNNQPQHF. In nucleotides, the CDR3 is TGTGCCACCAGTGAGGAGACAGGGGGCCTAAACAATCAGCCCCAGCATTTT.

The gene calls are TRBV4-3 and TRBJ2-1; 9 bases agree with TRBD1. The CDR3 consists of 15 residues. In germline, CDR1 is LGHNA, CDR2 YSLEER. J lost 4 bases, V lost 3 bases, and 4 bases had no gene match. CDR3 in DNA: TGCGCCAGCAGCCATACAGGGGGCCCTTACAATGAGCAGTTCTTC. Translating gives CASSHTGGPYNEQFF.

This rearrangement joins TRBV5-8 to TRBJ1-1; 7 bases are a match to TRBD1. The CDR3 consists of 14 residues. Trimming at V came to 6 bases and at J to 0 bases, leaving 5 bases not matched to a gene. Germline V gene lookup returns CDR1 SGHTS and CDR2 YDEGEE. The DNA of the CDR3 is TGTGCCAGCACCCTTAGGGGGCTGAACACTGAAGCTTTCTTT. Amino acid sequence: CASTLRGLNTEAFF.

The gene calls are TRBV29-1 and TRBJ2-3, with D perhaps matching TRBD2 (7 bases). CDR1 and CDR2 (germline): SQVTM, ANQGSEA. The germline V and J ends were trimmed by 6 bases and 5 bases, with 15 bases remaining between them. The CDR3 contains 13 residues. The CDR3 DNA follows: TGCAGCGTAGAACAGGGAGGGGTAGATACGCAGTATTTT. It yields the protein CSVEQGGVDTQYF.

The chain recombines TRBV5-5 with TRBJ2-1, with TRBD2 matching 11 bases. Looked up from germline, CDR1 is SGHKS and CDR2 is YYEKEE (reference sequence). J lost 0 bases, V lost 4 bases, and 3 bases had no gene match. The CDR3 has 16 residues. The CDR3 loop reads CASSETSGSSYNEQFF. CDR3 nucleotide sequence: TGTGCCAGCAGCGAAACTAGCGGGAGCTCCTACAATGAGCAGTTCTTC. Drawing the rest from reference TRBV5-5 and TRBJ2-1, the complete variable domain is DAGVTQSPTHLIKTRGQQVTLRCSPISGHKSVSWYQQVLGQGPQFIFQYYEKEERGRGNFPDRFSARQFPNYSSELNVNALLLGDSALYLCASSETSGSSYNEQFFGPGTRLTVL.

V gene TRBV7-9 combines with J gene TRBJ1-5; weak D call: TRBD1 (6 bases). The CDR3 is made up of 15 amino acids. Trimming pared 7 bases from V and 3 bases from J, leaving 16 bases between. CDR1 is SEHNR, CDR2 FQNEAQ, per germline (reference sequence). The CDR3 bases are TGTGCCAGCACCCGGACAGATGTAGCCAATCAGCCCCAGCATTTT. Its translation is CASTRTDVANQPQHF.

The chain recombines TRBV7-2 with TRBJ1-5, with 10 bases matching TRBD1. V lost 4 bases, J lost 0 bases, and 6 bases stayed unmatched. The CDR3 is 17 amino acids. The germline V gene has CDR1 SGHTA and CDR2 FQGNSA. The CDR3 reads CASSWGQGTFSNQPQHF. DNA for the CDR3: TGTGCCAGCAGCTGGGGACAGGGGACCTTTAGCAATCAGCCCCAGCATTTT.

The J gene is TRBJ1-1, the V gene TRBV7-2; TRBD1 agrees at 11 bases. Germline CDR1 SGHTA, CDR2 FQGNSA. CDR3 length: 14 amino acids. With 5 bases clipped from V and 5 bases from J, the junction kept 4 bases outside the gene matches. This CDR3 is CASSKDRGQTEAFF. The CDR3 DNA reads as TGTGCCAGCAGCAAGGACAGGGGGCAGACTGAAGCTTTCTTT. Based on the CDR3 plus reference TRBV7-2 and TRBJ1-1, the full variable domain is GAGVSQSPSNKVTEKGKDVELRCDPISGHTALYWYRQSLGQGLEFLIYFQGNSAPDKSGLPSDRFSAERTGGSVSTLTIQRTQQEDSAVYLCASSKDRGQTEAFFGQGTRLTVV.

For this clone: This specimen includes other DNA sequences encoding the same CDR3. J is TRBJ1-2 and V is TRBV12-3 or TRBV12-4; 8 bases match TRBD1. This CDR3 region has 12 residues. V gave up 3 bases and J gave up 7 bases; unmatched junction bases: 1. Here the CDR3 reads CASSFGQGGYTF. CDR3 sequence (DNA): TGTGCCAGCAGTTTCGGACAGGGTGGCTACACCTTC.

The CDR3 loop reads CASSFKRLADEYSYGAKNIQYF. CDR3 DNA sequence: TGTGCCAGCAGTTTCAAGAGACTAGCGGACGAATATAGTTACGGAGCCAAAAACATTCAGTACTTC. V and J are TRBV6-9 and TRBJ2-4; 9 bases agree with TRBD2. Germline values: CDR1 MNHGY, CDR2 SVAAGI. The junction had 22 bases not matched to a gene; V was cut back by 4 bases and J by 0 bases. The CDR3 runs to 22 residues.

V usage is TRBV7-6 and J usage is TRBJ2-6; TRBD1 is a possible D gene (6 bases). Trimming removed 3 bases from V and 0 bases from J, with 9 bases in between. Germline V gene lookup returns CDR1 SGHVS and CDR2 FNYEAQ. CDR3 size: 16 residues. DNA for the CDR3: TGTGCCAGCAGCTTGAGGGGGACCTCTGGGGCCAACGTCCTGACTTTC. Translating it yields CASSLRGTSGANVLTF.

The CDR3 DNA is TGTGCCATAACCTCAGGGGCAACTAATGAAAAACTGTTTTTT. Translated, it gives CAITSGATNEKLFF. This chain links TRBV28 with TRBJ1-4; D is perhaps TRBD1 (6 bases). This CDR3 is built from 14 residues. The germline CDR1 and CDR2 sequences are MDHEN and SYDVKM. V lost 10 bases and J 0 bases, leaving 12 bases between the germline ends.

V is TRBV7-3 and J is TRBJ1-2, with 7 nucleotides matching TRBD1. Germline values: CDR1 SGHTA, CDR2 FQGTGA. The CDR3 covers 15 residues. The V segment lost 6 bases and the J segment 7 bases; nucleotides outside the gene matches: 14. The CDR3 DNA follows: TGTGCCAGCAGGTCGGGACAGACAATCGGATCTGGCTACACCTTC. Translation gives CASRSGQTIGSGYTF.

This clone was observed a few times. The V and J genes are TRBV14 and TRBJ2-5; 12 bases align to TRBD2. This CDR3 is built from 15 residues. J lost 5 bases, V lost 1 base, and 2 bases had no gene match. CDR1 is SGHDN, CDR2 FVKESK, per germline. CDR3 DNA sequence: TGTGCCAGCAGCCAAGGACTAGCGGGGGTTGAGACCCAGTACTTC. Protein: CASSQGLAGVETQYF.

The rearrangement uses TRBV28 and TRBJ2-5; TRBD1 matches at 8 bases. The V segment lost 4 bases and the J segment 6 bases; nucleotides outside the gene matches: 10. Germline CDR1 and CDR2: MDHEN and SYDVKM. The CDR3 runs to 15 residues. The CDR3 DNA sequence: TGTGCCAGCAGTTCTGAGGACAGGGCCCTCCAGACCCAGTACTTC. It translates to CASSSEDRALQTQYF.